This TCR beta chain comes out of a study of monozygotic twins with inflammatory bowel disease. Comments on this clonotype: Its antigen remains unknown.

Per germline, CDR1 SNHLY and CDR2 FYNNEI. The CDR3 has 18 amino acids. Broader study findings: Variability may have been added to patient repertoires by differing immunosuppressive treatments. Repertoire likeness was no different across concordant and discordant twins, perhaps owing to restricted power.

After re-calling the 5' RACE reads, TCRdb lists one entry per CDR3 protein, DNA absent. The repertoire shows 160,000 or so distinct CDR3 sequences; the top ten hold 2.4%. The chain joins TRBV2 to TRBJ2-1; TCRdb indicates TRBD1, and absent DNA this call remains unverified. Sequencing used blood. The receptor was derived from a human donor with ulcerative colitis or Crohn's disease, or a healthy co-twin of an affected twin (not recorded which). The CDR3 protein is CASSLLGVASVVYNEQFF. Together with reference TRBV2 and TRBJ2-1, the CDR3 gives the full variable domain: EPEVTQTPSHQVTQMGQEVILRCVPISNHLYFYWYRQILGQKVEFLVSFYNNEISEKSEIFDDQFSVERPDGSNFTLKIRSTKLEDSAMYFCASSLLGVASVVYNEQFFGPGTRLTVL.